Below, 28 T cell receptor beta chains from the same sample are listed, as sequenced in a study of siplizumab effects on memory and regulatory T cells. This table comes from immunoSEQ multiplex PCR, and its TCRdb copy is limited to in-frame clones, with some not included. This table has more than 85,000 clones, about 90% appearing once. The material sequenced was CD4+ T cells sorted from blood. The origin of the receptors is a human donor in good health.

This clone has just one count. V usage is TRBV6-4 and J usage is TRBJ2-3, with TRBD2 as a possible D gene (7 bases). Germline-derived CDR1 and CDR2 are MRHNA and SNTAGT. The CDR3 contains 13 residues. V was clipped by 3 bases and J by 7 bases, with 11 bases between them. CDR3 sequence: CASSEGRGNTQYF. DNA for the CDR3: TGTGCCAGCAGTGAAGGGAGGGGGAATACGCAGTATTTT.

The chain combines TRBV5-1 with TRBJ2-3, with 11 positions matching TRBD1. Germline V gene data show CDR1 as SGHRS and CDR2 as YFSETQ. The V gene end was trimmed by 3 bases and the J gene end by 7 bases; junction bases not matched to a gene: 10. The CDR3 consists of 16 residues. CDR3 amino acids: CASSSKSGTGGNTQYF. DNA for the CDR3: TGCGCCAGCAGCTCCAAATCCGGGACAGGGGGGAATACGCAGTATTTT.

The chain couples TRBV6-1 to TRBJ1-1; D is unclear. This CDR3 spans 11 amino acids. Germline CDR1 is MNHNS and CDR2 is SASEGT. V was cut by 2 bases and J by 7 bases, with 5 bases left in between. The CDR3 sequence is CASSEYVEAFF. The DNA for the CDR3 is TGTGCCAGCAGTGAATACGTTGAAGCTTTCTTT.

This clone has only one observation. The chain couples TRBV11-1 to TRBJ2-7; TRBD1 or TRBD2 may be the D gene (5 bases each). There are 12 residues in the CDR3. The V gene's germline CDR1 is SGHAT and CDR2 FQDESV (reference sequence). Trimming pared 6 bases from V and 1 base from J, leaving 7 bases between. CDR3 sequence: CASSGGSYEQYF. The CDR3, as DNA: TGTGCCAGCAGTGGGGGTTCCTACGAGCAGTACTTC. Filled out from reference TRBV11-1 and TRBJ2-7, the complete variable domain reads EAEVAQSPRYKITEKSQAVAFWCDPISGHATLYWYRQILGQGPELLVQFQDESVVDDSQLPKDRFSAERLKGVDSTLKIQPAELGDSAMYLCASSGGSYEQYFGPGTRLTVT.

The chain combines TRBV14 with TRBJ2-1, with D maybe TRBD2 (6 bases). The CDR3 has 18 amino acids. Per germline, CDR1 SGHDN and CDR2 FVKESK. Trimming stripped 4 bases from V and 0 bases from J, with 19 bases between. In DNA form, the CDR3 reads TGTGCCAGCAGCCCCAGTCCGGGGGTGGGCAACTCCTACAATGAGCAGTTCTTC. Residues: CASSPSPGVGNSYNEQFF.

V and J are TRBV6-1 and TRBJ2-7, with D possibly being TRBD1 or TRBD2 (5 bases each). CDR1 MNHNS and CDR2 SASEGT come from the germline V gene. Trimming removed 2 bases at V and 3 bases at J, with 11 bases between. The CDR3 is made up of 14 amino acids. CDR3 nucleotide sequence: TGTGCCAGCAGTGAAACGGGACGGATCTACGAGCAGTACTTC. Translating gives CASSETGRIYEQYF.

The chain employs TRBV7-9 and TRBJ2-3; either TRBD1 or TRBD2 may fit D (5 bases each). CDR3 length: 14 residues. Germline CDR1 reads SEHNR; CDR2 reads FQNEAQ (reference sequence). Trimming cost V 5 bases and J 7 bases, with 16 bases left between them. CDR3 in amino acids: CASSLSGTPNTQYF. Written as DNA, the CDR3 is TGTGCCAGCAGCCTGTCCGGGACCCCAAATACGCAGTATTTT.

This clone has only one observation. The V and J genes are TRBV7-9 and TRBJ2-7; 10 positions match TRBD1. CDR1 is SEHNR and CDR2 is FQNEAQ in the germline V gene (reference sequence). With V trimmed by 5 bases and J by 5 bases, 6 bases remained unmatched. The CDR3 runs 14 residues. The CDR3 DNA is TGTGCCAGCAGCCCTTCCGGACAGGGGGACGAGCAGTACTTC. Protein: CASSPSGQGDEQYF.

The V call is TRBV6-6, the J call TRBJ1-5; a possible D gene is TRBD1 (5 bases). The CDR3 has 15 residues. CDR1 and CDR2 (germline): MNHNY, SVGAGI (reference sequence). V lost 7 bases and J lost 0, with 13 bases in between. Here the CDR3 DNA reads TGTGCCAGCAAATCTGACAGTTATAGCAATCAGCCCCAGCATTTT. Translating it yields CASKSDSYSNQPQHF.

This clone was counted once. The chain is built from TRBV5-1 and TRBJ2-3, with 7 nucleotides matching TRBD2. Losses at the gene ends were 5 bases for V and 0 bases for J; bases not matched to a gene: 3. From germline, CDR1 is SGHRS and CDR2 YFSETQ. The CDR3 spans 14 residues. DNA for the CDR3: TGCGCCAGCAGGCTAGCGGTTAGCACAGATACGCAGTATTTT. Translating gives CASRLAVSTDTQYF.

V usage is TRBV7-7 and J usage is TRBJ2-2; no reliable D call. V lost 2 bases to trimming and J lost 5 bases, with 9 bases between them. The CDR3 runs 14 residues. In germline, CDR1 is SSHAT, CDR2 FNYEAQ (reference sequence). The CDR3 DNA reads TGTGCCAGCAGCTTATATGAAGGGACCGGGGAGCTGTTTTTT. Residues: CASSLYEGTGELFF.

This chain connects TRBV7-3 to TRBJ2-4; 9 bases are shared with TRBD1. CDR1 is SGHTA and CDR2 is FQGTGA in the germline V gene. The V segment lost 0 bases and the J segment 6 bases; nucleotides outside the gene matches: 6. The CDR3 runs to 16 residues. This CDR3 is CASSLTAGTGLNIQYF. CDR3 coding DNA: TGTGCCAGCAGCTTAACGGCCGGGACAGGGCTAAACATTCAGTACTTC.

The CDR3 protein is CASSYSDRGAREQFF. The CDR3 coding sequence is TGTGCCAGCAGTTACTCGGACAGGGGTGCACGAGAGCAGTTCTTC. V and J are TRBV6-5 and TRBJ2-1, with 9 bases identical to TRBD1. Trimming took 0 bases from V and 10 from J; bases not matched to a gene: 7. Germline lookup yields CDR1 MNHEY and CDR2 SVGAGI. The CDR3 loop spans 15 amino acids.

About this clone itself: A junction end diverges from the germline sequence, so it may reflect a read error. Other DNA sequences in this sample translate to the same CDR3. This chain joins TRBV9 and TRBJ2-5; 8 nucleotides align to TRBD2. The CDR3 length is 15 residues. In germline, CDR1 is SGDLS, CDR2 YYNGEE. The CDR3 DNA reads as TGCGCCAGCAGCGTAGCGGGACACGAACAAGAGACCCAGTACTTC. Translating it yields CASSVAGHEQETQYF.

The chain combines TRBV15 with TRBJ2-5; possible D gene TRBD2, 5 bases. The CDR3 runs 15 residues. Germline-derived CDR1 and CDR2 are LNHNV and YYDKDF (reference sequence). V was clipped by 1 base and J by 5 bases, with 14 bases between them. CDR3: CATSRAGNSWETQYF. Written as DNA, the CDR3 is TGTGCCACCAGCAGAGCCGGGAATAGTTGGGAGACCCAGTACTTC. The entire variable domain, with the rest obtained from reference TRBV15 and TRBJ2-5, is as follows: DAMVIQNPRYQVTQFGKPVTLSCSQTLNHNVMYWYQQKSSQAPKLLFHYYDKDFNNEADTPDNFQSRRPNTSFCFLDIRSPGLGDTAMYLCATSRAGNSWETQYFGPGTRLLVL.

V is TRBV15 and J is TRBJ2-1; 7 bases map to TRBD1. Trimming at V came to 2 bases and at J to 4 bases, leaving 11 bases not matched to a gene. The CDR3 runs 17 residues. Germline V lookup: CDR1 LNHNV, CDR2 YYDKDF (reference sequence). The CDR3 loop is CATSRRNRDRHYNEQFF. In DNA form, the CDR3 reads TGTGCCACCAGCAGACGAAACCGGGACAGACATTACAATGAGCAGTTCTTC.

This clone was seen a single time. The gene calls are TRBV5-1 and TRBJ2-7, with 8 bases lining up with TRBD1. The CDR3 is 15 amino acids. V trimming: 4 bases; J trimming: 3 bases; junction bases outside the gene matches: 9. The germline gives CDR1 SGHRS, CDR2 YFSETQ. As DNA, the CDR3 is TGCGCCAGCAGCCGCGGGACAGGTTCCCTCTACGAGCAGTACTTC. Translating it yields CASSRGTGSLYEQYF.

CDR3 DNA sequence: TGCGCCAGCAGCCGGACAAGAGAAGAGACCCAGTACTTC. Translating gives CASSRTREETQYF. The V and J genes are TRBV5-1 and TRBJ2-5, with D perhaps matching TRBD1 (5 bases). V lost 4 bases to trimming and J lost 3 bases, with 10 bases between them. CDR1 and CDR2 from the germline V gene are SGHRS and YFSETQ. This CDR3 has 13 residues.

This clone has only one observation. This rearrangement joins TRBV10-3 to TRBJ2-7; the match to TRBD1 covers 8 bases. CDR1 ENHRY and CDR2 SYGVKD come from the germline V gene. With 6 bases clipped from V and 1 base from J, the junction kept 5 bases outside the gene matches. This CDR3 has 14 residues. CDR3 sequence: CAISRQGTSYEQYF. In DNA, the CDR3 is TGTGCCATCAGCAGACAGGGGACTTCCTACGAGCAGTACTTC.

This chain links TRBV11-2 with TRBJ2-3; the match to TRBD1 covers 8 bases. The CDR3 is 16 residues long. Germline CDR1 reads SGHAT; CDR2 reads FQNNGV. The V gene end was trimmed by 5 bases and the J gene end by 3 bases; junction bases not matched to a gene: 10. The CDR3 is CASSPRTGRGTDTQYF. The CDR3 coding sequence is TGTGCCAGCAGCCCCAGGACAGGGAGAGGGACAGATACGCAGTATTTT.

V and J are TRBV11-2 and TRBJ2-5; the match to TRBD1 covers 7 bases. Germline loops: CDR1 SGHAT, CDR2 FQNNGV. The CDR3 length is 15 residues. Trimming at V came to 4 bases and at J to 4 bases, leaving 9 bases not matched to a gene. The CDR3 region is CASSYVGQDRETQYF. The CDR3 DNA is TGTGCCAGCAGCTACGTAGGACAGGATCGAGAGACCCAGTACTTC.

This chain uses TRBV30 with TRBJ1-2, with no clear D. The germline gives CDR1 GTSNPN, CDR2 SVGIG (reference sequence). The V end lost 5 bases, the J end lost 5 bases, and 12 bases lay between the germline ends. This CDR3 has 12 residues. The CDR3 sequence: CAWHNPLYGYTF. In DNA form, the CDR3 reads TGTGCCTGGCACAACCCTCTATATGGCTACACCTTC.

The CDR3 loop is CASSLEGGATRNIQYF. The DNA of the CDR3 is TGTGCCAGCAGCTTGGAAGGGGGGGCCACTCGAAACATTCAGTACTTC. The gene calls are TRBV5-4 and TRBJ2-4; D possibly corresponds to TRBD2 (7 bases). Germline values: CDR1 SGHNT, CDR2 YYREEE (reference sequence). Trimming removed 0 bases at V and 6 bases at J, with 16 bases between. The CDR3 has 16 residues.

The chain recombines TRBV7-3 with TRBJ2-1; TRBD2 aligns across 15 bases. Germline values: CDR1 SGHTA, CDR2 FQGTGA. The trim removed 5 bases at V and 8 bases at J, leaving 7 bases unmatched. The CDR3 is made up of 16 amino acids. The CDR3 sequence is CASSARTSGRADEQFF. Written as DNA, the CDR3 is TGTGCCAGCAGCGCGAGGACTAGCGGGAGGGCGGATGAGCAGTTCTTC.

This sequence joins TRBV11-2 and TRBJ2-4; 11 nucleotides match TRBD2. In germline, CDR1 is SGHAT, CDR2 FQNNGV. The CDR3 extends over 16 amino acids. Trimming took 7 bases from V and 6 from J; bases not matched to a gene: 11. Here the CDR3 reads CASTRGTSGGGNIQYF. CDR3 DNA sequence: TGTGCCAGCACCCGTGGGACTAGCGGAGGTGGAAACATTCAGTACTTC.

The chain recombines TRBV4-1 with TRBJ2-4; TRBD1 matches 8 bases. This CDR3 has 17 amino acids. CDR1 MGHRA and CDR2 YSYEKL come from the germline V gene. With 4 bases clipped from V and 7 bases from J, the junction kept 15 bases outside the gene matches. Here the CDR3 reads CASSRPRTGMLINIQYF. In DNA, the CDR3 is TGCGCCAGCAGCCGCCCTCGGACAGGGATGTTAATTAACATTCAGTACTTC.

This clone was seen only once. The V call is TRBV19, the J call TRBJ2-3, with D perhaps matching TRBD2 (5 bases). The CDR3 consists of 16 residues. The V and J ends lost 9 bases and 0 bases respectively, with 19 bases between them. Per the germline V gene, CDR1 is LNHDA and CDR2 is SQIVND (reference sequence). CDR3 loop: CASRTPGGRSTDTQYF. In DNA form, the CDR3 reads TGTGCCAGCCGAACTCCAGGCGGGCGGAGCACAGATACGCAGTATTTT.

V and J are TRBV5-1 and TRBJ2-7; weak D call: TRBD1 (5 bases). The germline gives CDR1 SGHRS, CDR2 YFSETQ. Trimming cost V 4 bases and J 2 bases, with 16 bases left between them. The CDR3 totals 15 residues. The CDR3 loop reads CASSLEPTAAYEQYF. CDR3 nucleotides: TGCGCCAGCAGCCTGGAACCGACAGCTGCCTACGAGCAGTACTTC.